These 30 T cell receptor beta chains originate from one sample sequenced in a study of cytomegalovirus exposure and HLA in healthy donors. This PCR relied on a set of 60 Vbeta primers and 13 Jbeta primers. The data were produced by immunoSEQ multiplex PCR, yet TCRdb's version contains in-frame clones alone and is incomplete. The data contain 90,000 to 110,000 clones, roughly 80% of them singletons. The sequenced sample was PBMCs. The receptor source for this set is a man aged 25 to 40 in good health and CMV-seropositive.

The chain has TRBV19 and TRBJ2-2, with D maybe TRBD2 (6 bases). V was pared by 3 bases and J by 1 base, with 15 bases between. CDR3 size: 17 residues. CDR1 and CDR2 (germline): LNHDA, SQIVND (reference sequence). CDR3 coding DNA: TGTGCCAGTAGTATCTTTCTCGGGAGTGGGAACACCGGGGAGCTGTTTTTT. This sequence encodes CASSIFLGSGNTGELFF. Full variable domain (outside the CDR3, taken from reference TRBV19 and TRBJ2-2): DGGITQSPKYLFRKEGQNVTLSCEQNLNHDAMYWYRQDPGQGLRLIYYSQIVNDFQKGDIAEGYSVSREKKESFPLTVTSAQKNPTAFYLCASSIFLGSGNTGELFFGEGSRLTVL.

This rearrangement joins TRBV9 to TRBJ2-7, with 10 bases identical to TRBD1. The CDR3 is 15 amino acids. Trimming cost V 4 bases and J 5 bases; bases outside gene matches: 9. CDR1 is SGDLS and CDR2 is YYNGEE in the germline V gene. The CDR3 nucleotides are TGTGCCAGCAGCCCCCACCGGGACAGGGGTGACGAGCAGTACTTC. Residues: CASSPHRDRGDEQYF.

This rearrangement joins TRBV6-1 to TRBJ1-1; D possibly corresponds to TRBD1 (6 bases). CDR3 length: 11 residues. The V end lost 7 bases, the J end lost 7 bases, and 10 bases lay between the germline ends. The germline gives CDR1 MNHNS, CDR2 SASEGT. Written as DNA, the CDR3 is TGTGCCAGCATTATACAGGGTGAAGCTTTCTTT. Translating gives CASIIQGEAFF.

The rearrangement joins TRBV7-2 to TRBJ2-1, with TRBD2 as a possible D gene (7 bases). The CDR3 is 15 amino acids. The V end was cut by 5 bases, the J end by 8 bases, with 19 bases between. The V gene's germline CDR1 is SGHTA and CDR2 FQGNSA. CDR3: CASSTGRGRAYEQFF. CDR3 bases: TGTGCCAGCAGCACAGGGAGGGGCAGGGCCTATGAGCAGTTCTTC.

The chain carries TRBV10-3 and TRBJ1-1; D gene unclear. Per germline, CDR1 ENHRY and CDR2 SYGVKD. The CDR3 is 15 amino acids. V was clipped by 4 bases and J by 0 bases, with 12 bases between them. The CDR3 sequence is CAISVGDYMNTEAFF. The CDR3 DNA is TGTGCCATCAGTGTGGGAGATTACATGAACACTGAAGCTTTCTTT.

The chain couples TRBV29-1 to TRBJ1-4; 9 bases map to TRBD1. The germline V gene encodes CDR1 SQVTM and CDR2 ANQGSEA. The length of the CDR3 is 14 residues. Trimming took 4 bases from V and 8 from J; bases not matched to a gene: 8. DNA of the CDR3: TGCAGCGTTGTGGGACAGGGAGAAGGCGAAAAACTGTTTTTT. Translation: CSVVGQGEGEKLFF.

This rearrangement joins TRBV5-4 to TRBJ1-1, with 7 bases that match TRBD1. V gave up 0 bases and J gave up 0 bases; unmatched junction bases: 2. The CDR3 covers 15 residues. Germline loops: CDR1 SGHNT, CDR2 YYREEE (reference sequence). CDR3 DNA sequence: TGTGCCAGCAGCTTGGGGGGACAGATGAACACTGAAGCTTTCTTT. It codes for CASSLGGQMNTEAFF.

The CDR3 DNA reads as TGTGCCAGCAGCTTGTCGTCTACAGGAACCTACGAGCAGTACTTC. It specifies CASSLSSTGTYEQYF. V gene TRBV13 combines with J gene TRBJ2-7; the D gene is possibly TRBD1 (5 bases). V dropped 3 bases and J dropped 2 bases, with 14 bases sitting between them. CDR1 PRHDT and CDR2 FYEKMQ come from the germline V gene (reference sequence). CDR3 length: 15 residues.

This clone was observed a handful of times. This rearrangement joins TRBV10-3 to TRBJ1-6; the match to TRBD1 covers 12 bases. From germline, CDR1 is ENHRY and CDR2 SYGVKD. CDR3 length: 15 amino acids. After removal of 6 bases from V and 8 bases from J, the junction contained 5 bases not matched to a gene. CDR3 sequence (DNA): TGTGCCATCAGGGGGACAGGGGGCAGGGATTCACCCCTCCACTTT. This translates into CAIRGTGGRDSPLHF.

The V call is TRBV28, the J call TRBJ2-5, with 8 bases identical to TRBD2. The J call could be wrong; TRBJ2-7 is a better fit for the DNA end. The CDR3 runs to 15 residues. Germline V lookup: CDR1 MDHEN, CDR2 SYDVKM. The DNA for the CDR3 is TGTGCCAGCAGTTTCGGGGGGGCTTCTTCCTACGAGCAGTACTTC. It yields the protein CASSFGGASSYEQYF.

The chain couples TRBV10-3 to TRBJ2-3; D remains unclear. Trimming left V 6 bases short and J 6 bases short, with 13 bases between. The CDR3 loop spans 13 amino acids. Germline V gene lookup returns CDR1 ENHRY and CDR2 SYGVKD. The chain's CDR3 is CAISATTPDTQYF. The DNA for the CDR3 is TGTGCCATCAGCGCCACAACCCCCGATACGCAGTATTTT.

The chain uses TRBV6-6 and TRBJ2-7; 7 positions match TRBD1. J lost 3 bases, V lost 6 bases, and 11 bases had no gene match. There are 15 residues in the CDR3. From germline, CDR1 is MNHNY and CDR2 SVGAGI (reference sequence). CDR3 amino acids: CASRPHDRDGYEQYF. CDR3 bases: TGTGCCAGCAGGCCTCATGACAGGGATGGCTACGAGCAGTACTTC.

On this clone: Other DNA variants within this sample encode the same CDR3. The chain employs TRBV28 and TRBJ1-1, with D possibly TRBD1 on 6 matching bases. Trimming cost V 4 bases and J 0 bases, with 6 bases left between them. The CDR3 has 13 residues. Germline V gene lookup returns CDR1 MDHEN and CDR2 SYDVKM. The CDR3 nucleotides read TGTGCCAGCAGTTGGACAGTGAACACTGAAGCTTTCTTT. Translation: CASSWTVNTEAFF. The full variable domain, completed using reference TRBV28 and TRBJ1-1, is DVKVTQSSRYLVKRTGEKVFLECVQDMDHENMFWYRQDPGLGLRLIYFSYDVKMKEKGDIPEGYSVSREKKERFSLILESASTNQTSMYLCASSWTVNTEAFFGQGTRLTVV.

The chain couples TRBV30 to TRBJ1-5, with 7 bases lining up with TRBD1. Trimming at V came to 5 bases and at J to 7 bases, leaving 8 bases not matched to a gene. The CDR3 has 13 amino acids. Germline values: CDR1 GTSNPN, CDR2 SVGIG (reference sequence). Here the CDR3 reads CAWGRGGRQPQHF. CDR3 DNA sequence: TGTGCCTGGGGAAGAGGGGGCAGGCAGCCCCAGCATTTT.

The V call is TRBV7-6, the J call TRBJ1-1; no firm D call. CDR1 is SGHVS, CDR2 FNYEAQ, per germline. The CDR3 has 13 residues. Trimming cost V 0 bases and J 7 bases, with 9 bases left between them. DNA of the CDR3: TGTGCCAGCAGCTTAGCAGGAGGGAATGAAGCTTTCTTT. As protein: CASSLAGGNEAFF.

The count of this clone is one. CDR3 loop: CASGVGTGGLGTEAFF. The DNA of the CDR3 is TGTGCTAGTGGTGTAGGGACAGGGGGCTTGGGCACTGAAGCTTTCTTT. The chain is built from TRBV12-5 and TRBJ1-1, with 12 bases aligning to TRBD1. The germline V gene has CDR1 LGHNT and CDR2 FRNRAP. V was clipped by 5 bases and J by 4 bases; unmatched bases: 8. This CDR3 contains 16 residues.

This chain joins TRBV2 and TRBJ2-2; D might be TRBD2 (6 bases). V lost 7 bases and J 0 bases, leaving 12 bases between the germline ends. From germline, CDR1 is SNHLY and CDR2 FYNNEI. The CDR3 is 15 amino acids. As DNA, the CDR3 is TGTGCCAGCAAAGGAGGGACTTCGAACACCGGGGAGCTGTTTTTT. Protein sequence: CASKGGTSNTGELFF.

Written as DNA, the CDR3 is TGTGCCAGCAGTTTCGGACAGGCGAATTCACCCCTCCACTTT. It encodes CASSFGQANSPLHF. The gene calls are TRBV27 and TRBJ1-6; 7 nucleotides match TRBD1. The germline V gene has CDR1 MNHEY and CDR2 SMNVEV (reference sequence). The CDR3 contains 14 residues. Losses at the gene ends were 3 bases for V and 7 bases for J; bases not matched to a gene: 3.

The rearrangement uses TRBV28 and TRBJ1-6; no firm D call. V lost 5 bases and J lost 3, with 8 bases in between. Germline loops: CDR1 MDHEN, CDR2 SYDVKM. The CDR3 contains 14 residues. Here the CDR3 DNA reads TGTGCCAGCAGTCTCCGTAACTATAATTCACCCCTCCACTTT. Amino acids: CASSLRNYNSPLHF.

The CDR3 region is CASSGDRGADEQYF. The CDR3 nucleotides are TGTGCCAGCAGTGGGGACAGGGGGGCGGACGAGCAGTACTTC. The chain uses TRBV2 and TRBJ2-7, with 11 bases aligning to TRBD1. The CDR3 is made up of 14 amino acids. Germline loops: CDR1 SNHLY, CDR2 FYNNEI. With V trimmed by 4 bases and J by 5 bases, 4 bases remained unmatched.

The chain has TRBV6-1 and TRBJ1-5; 7 nucleotides match TRBD1. The CDR3 sequence is 14 residues long. The germline V gene encodes CDR1 MNHNS and CDR2 SASEGT. Trimming took 2 bases from V and 7 from J; bases not matched to a gene: 5. CDR3 sequence: CASSERQGGQPQHF. In DNA form, the CDR3 reads TGTGCCAGCAGTGAAAGACAGGGTGGCCAGCCCCAGCATTTT.

This clone showed up just a few times. This chain connects TRBV6-4 to TRBJ1-2; weak D call: TRBD1 (5 bases). V shed 2 bases and J shed 6 bases, with 16 bases lying between them. Germline V CDR1 and CDR2: MRHNA, SNTAGT. The CDR3 is 15 amino acids. CDR3 DNA sequence: TGTGCCAGCAGTGACACGCCCCAGGGACTGGATGGCTACACCTTC. It specifies CASSDTPQGLDGYTF.

A single count supports this clone. The chain couples TRBV2 to TRBJ1-6; D unresolved. Germline CDR1 reads SNHLY; CDR2 reads FYNNEI. Trimming removed 6 bases from V and 9 bases from J, with 15 bases in between. This CDR3 has 14 residues. The CDR3 nucleotides are TGTGCCAGCAGGGCCGCTAGATCCGGTTCACCCCTCCACTTT. Protein sequence: CASRAARSGSPLHF.

The chain joins TRBV11-3 to TRBJ2-3; 8 bases line up with TRBD2. Germline V lookup: CDR1 SGHNT, CDR2 YENEEA. The CDR3 spans 15 residues. V trimming: 4 bases; J trimming: 1 base; junction bases outside the gene matches: 4. CDR3: CASSSGLAGTDTQYF. The CDR3 DNA reads as TGTGCCAGCAGCTCCGGACTAGCTGGCACAGATACGCAGTATTTT. The whole variable domain, filled in from reference TRBV11-3 and TRBJ2-3, reads EAGVVQSPRYKIIEKKQPVAFWCNPISGHNTLYWYLQNLGQGPELLIRYENEEAVDDSQLPKDRFSAERLKGVDSTLKIQPAELGDSAVYLCASSSGLAGTDTQYFGPGTRLTVL.

The chain is built from TRBV7-2 and TRBJ2-7, with D perhaps TRBD1 (5 bases). Trimming took off 2 bases at V and 5 bases at J, with 13 bases between the two ends. CDR1 is SGHTA and CDR2 is FQGNSA in the germline V gene. The CDR3 runs 14 residues. CDR3 protein: CASSLSPGFHEQYF. CDR3 in DNA: TGTGCCAGCAGCTTAAGTCCAGGGTTCCACGAGCAGTACTTC.

J is TRBJ1-2 and V is TRBV30, with TRBD1 matching over 7 bases. This CDR3 spans 15 amino acids. Germline-derived CDR1 and CDR2 are GTSNPN and SVGIG (reference sequence). V shed 5 bases and J 5 bases; nucleotides not matched to a gene: 14. CDR3 protein: CAWHRDRATGYGYTF. In DNA, the CDR3 is TGTGCCTGGCATCGAGACAGGGCCACTGGGTATGGCTACACCTTC.

The genes are TRBV28 and TRBJ2-1; 7 bases are shared with TRBD2. This CDR3 is 18 amino acids long. J was trimmed by 5 bases and V by 5 bases; bases with no gene match: 18. Germline V lookup: CDR1 MDHEN, CDR2 SYDVKM. CDR3 DNA sequence: TGTGCCAGCAGTGGGGACTACACTCGCCCCGGCGGTGACAATGAGCAGTTCTTC. Protein: CASSGDYTRPGGDNEQFF. The full variable domain, in which reference TRBV28 and TRBJ2-1 provide the parts outside the CDR3, is DVKVTQSSRYLVKRTGEKVFLECVQDMDHENMFWYRQDPGLGLRLIYFSYDVKMKEKGDIPEGYSVSREKKERFSLILESASTNQTSMYLCASSGDYTRPGGDNEQFFGPGTRLTVL.

The rearrangement links TRBV6-4 to TRBJ2-1; 10 bases are a match to TRBD2. V was clipped by 3 bases and J by 5 bases; unmatched bases: 4. This CDR3 is 15 amino acids long. Looked up from germline, CDR1 is MRHNA and CDR2 is SNTAGT. The CDR3 nucleotides read TGTGCCAGCAGTGAGTCAGCGGGGGGGGACAATGAGCAGTTCTTC. This encodes CASSESAGGDNEQFF.

Regarding this clone: At one of its ends the junction is not consistent with the germline gene, which may arise from a read error. This rearrangement joins TRBV28 to TRBJ2-7; 9 nucleotides match TRBD2. CDR1 and CDR2 (germline): MDHEN, SYDVKM. This CDR3 spans 13 amino acids. CDR3 loop: CASSTSGSYEQHF. DNA of the CDR3: TGTGCCAGCTCCACTAGCGGGTCCTACGAGCAGCACTTC. Drawing the rest from reference TRBV28 and TRBJ2-7, the complete variable domain is DVKVTQSSRYLVKRTGEKVFLECVQDMDHENMFWYRQDPGLGLRLIYFSYDVKMKEKGDIPEGYSVSREKKERFSLILESASTNQTSMYLCASSTSGSYEQHFGPGTRLTVT.

The chain employs TRBV10-1 and TRBJ1-2; the D gene is possibly TRBD1 (5 bases). The CDR3 totals 13 residues. The germline CDR1 and CDR2 sequences are WNHNN and SYGVQD (reference sequence). The V end was cut by 6 bases, the J end by 6 bases, with 14 bases between. The CDR3 loop reads CASSPGQLNGYTF. The CDR3 DNA sequence: TGCGCCAGCAGCCCTGGACAATTGAATGGCTACACCTTC.